The rows below give T cell receptor beta chains drawn from one sample of a study of cytomegalovirus exposure and HLA in healthy donors. Only in-frame clones appear in the TCRdb table, and some are missing; sequencing was by immunoSEQ multiplex PCR. The sample consists of 150,000 to 200,000 clones, roughly 78% of them appearing once. The specimen sequenced was PBMCs. These receptors were collected from a man aged 40-50 years in good health and CMV-seropositive. CDR3s include the opening cysteine and the closing phenylalanine or tryptophan. Each record gives: clone size, J gene, D gene, V gene, CDR3 DNA, CDR3 protein. The D gene is left open where the match is weak. Not every row has a clone size; where given, it reads once, few, many or a size class.

.,TRBJ2-7,TRBD1,TRBV5-1,TGCGCCAGCAGGCCCGGACAGGACGACTCCTACGAGCAGTACTTC,CASRPGQDDSYEQYF
.,TRBJ2-4,.,TRBV5-1,TGCGCCAGCAGCCACGGACTGCGAGCCAAAAACATTCAGTACTTC,CASSHGLRAKNIQYF
.,TRBJ2-7,.,TRBV10-3,TGTGCCATCAGTGATTCCGTCGGGACTCGCGAGCAGTACTTC,CAISDSVGTREQYF
.,TRBJ2-7,TRBD1,TRBV19,TGTGCCAGTAGTTTACTTTCCGGGACAGGCTACGAGCAGTACTTC,CASSLLSGTGYEQYF
.,TRBJ2-2,TRBD1,TRBV9,TGTGCCACAAGCCGTGGGCAGGGGGCGAGCGGGGAGCTGTTTTTT,CATSRGQGASGELFF
.,TRBJ1-5,.,TRBV10-3,TGTGCCATCGGGGTACAGGGAAAGAATCAGCCCCAGCATTTT,CAIGVQGKNQPQHF
many,TRBJ1-2,TRBD1,TRBV6-1,TGTGCCAGCAGTGAACAGACAGGGATAAAGGGCTACACCTTC,CASSEQTGIKGYTF
few,TRBJ2-7,.,TRBV9,TGTGCCAGCAGCGAGAGAGGGGGGGGTCAGGGAATCCACGAGCAGTACTTC,CASSERGGGQGIHEQYF
.,TRBJ2-2,TRBD1,TRBV7-3,TGTGCCAGCAGCTCCCCTTCCGGGACAGGAGGTTTAGCGAACACCGGGGAGCTGTTTTTT,CASSSPSGTGGLANTGELFF
.,TRBJ2-3,TRBD2,TRBV4-2,TGTGCCAGCAGCCATGATGTTCTAGCGGGGGTTTTAGATACGCAGTATTTT,CASSHDVLAGVLDTQYF
.,TRBJ2-2,.,TRBV19,TGTGCCAGTAGTATAGGGGCCGGAACCGGGGAGCTGTTTTTT,CASSIGAGTGELFF
few,TRBJ1-2,TRBD1,TRBV5-4,TGTGCCAGCACCCCGACAGGGGGCAACTATGGCTACACCTTC,CASTPTGGNYGYTF
.,TRBJ2-1,TRBD1,TRBV9,TGTGCCAGCAGCGAGGGACAGGGGACGCAACCCTTCTTC,CASSEGQGTQPFF
.,TRBJ1-4,.,TRBV30,TGTGCCTGGAGTGAGACCCCGGGACAAGGCTTTAATGAAAAACTGTTTTTT,CAWSETPGQGFNEKLFF
.,TRBJ2-3,.,TRBV7-9,TGTGCCAGCAGGCCGGGGCTCGGGGGAGATACGCAGTATTTT,CASRPGLGGDTQYF
once,TRBJ1-2,.,TRBV19,TGTGCCAGTAGTGACTCCTGGCGGACAAACTATGGCTACACCTTC,CASSDSWRTNYGYTF
.,TRBJ2-5,TRBD1,TRBV5-1,TGCGCCAGCAGCTCGGGCGTAGGGGGCCGGGAGACCCAGTACTTC,CASSSGVGGRETQYF
.,TRBJ1-2,.,TRBV5-6,TGTGCCAGCAGCTTACAGGCTTATGGCTACACCTTC,CASSLQAYGYTF
.,TRBJ1-4,.,TRBV5-1,TGCGCCAGCAGCCGAGGAGGGTATTCCGAAAAACTGTTTTTT,CASSRGGYSEKLFF
.,TRBJ2-7,TRBD2,TRBV11-2,TGTGCCAGCAGCCCACAAGCGTGGGGGGGTGACTCCTACGAGCAGTACTTC,CASSPQAWGGDSYEQYF
.,TRBJ2-1,.,TRBV5-4,TGTGCCAGCAGCTTGCCAGGGTACAATGAGCAGTTCTTC,CASSLPGYNEQFF
.,TRBJ2-7,.,TRBV7-8,TGTGCCAGCAGCCAGGGCAGCGAGCAGTACTTC,CASSQGSEQYF
.,TRBJ1-2,TRBD1,TRBV6-6,TGTGCCAGCACCGACAGGGCGGGCGGCTATGGCTACACCTTC,CASTDRAGGYGYTF
.,TRBJ1-3,.,TRBV19,TGTGCCAGTAGTATCTCAGGAAACGCTGGAAACACCATATATTTT,CASSISGNAGNTIYF
.,TRBJ1-2,TRBD1,TRBV5-1,TGCGCCAGCAGCCCGCAGGGGGCGCGGGGCTACACCTTC,CASSPQGARGYTF
.,TRBJ1-2,TRBD1,TRBV2,TGTGCCAGCAGTTCCCCGGGACAGGGGAGGAACTATGGCTACACCTTC,CASSSPGQGRNYGYTF
.,TRBJ2-5,TRBD1,TRBV7-2,TGTGCCAGCTGCCGGGACAGGGGAACAGAGACCCAGTACTTC,CASCRDRGTETQYF
.,TRBJ1-4,.,TRBV30,TGTGCCTGGAGGGGGATGCTACGAGAGGGAAAACTGTTTTTT,CAWRGMLREGKLFF
.,TRBJ1-6,.,TRBV28,TGTGCCAGCAGTTATACAGGGAATTCACCCCTCCACTTT,CASSYTGNSPLHF
.,TRBJ1-1,TRBD1,TRBV25-1,TGTGCCAGCAGTGACCCGCGGACAGGGGAGCAAACTGAAGCTTTCTTT,CASSDPRTGEQTEAFF
.,TRBJ1-5,.,TRBV29-1,TGCAGCGCAGGACAGCAGAATCAGCCCCAGCATTTT,CSAGQQNQPQHF
.,TRBJ1-4,.,TRBV4-3,TGCGCCAGCAGCAGGGGGAGGGGTCGTGAAAAACTGTTTTTT,CASSRGRGREKLFF
few,TRBJ2-2,TRBD2,TRBV7-2,TGTGCCAGCAGCTTAAGCGGGGGTACTAACACCGGGGAGCTGTTTTTT,CASSLSGGTNTGELFF
.,TRBJ2-7,TRBD1,TRBV11-2,TGTGCCAGCAGCTTATTGACAGGGGGCCACGAGCAGTACTTC,CASSLLTGGHEQYF
.,TRBJ2-7,.,TRBV29-1,TGCAGCGTTGAAGGGCAGGAATCCTACGAGCAGTACTTC,CSVEGQESYEQYF
.,TRBJ1-5,.,TRBV10-3,TGTGCCACGAAGGTTCAGTCAGGGGTCAATCAGCCCCAGCATTTT,CATKVQSGVNQPQHF
.,TRBJ2-3,.,TRBV5-1,TGCGCCAGCAGCTTGGTTTCCAGCGGAACAACAGATACGCAGTATTTT,CASSLVSSGTTDTQYF
few,TRBJ1-6,TRBD1,TRBV6-5,TGTGCCAGCAGTTCCCGGACAGGTCCCTATAATTCACCCCTCCACTTT,CASSSRTGPYNSPLHF
.,TRBJ2-7,.,TRBV7-6,TGTGCCAGCAGCTTAGGGGCAGTAAGCTCCTACGAGCAGTACTTC,CASSLGAVSSYEQYF
once,TRBJ2-7,TRBD1,TRBV7-7,TGTGCTAGCAGCTTAGGGACAGGGTCCTACGAGCAGTACTTC,CASSLGTGSYEQYF
.,TRBJ2-7,TRBD1,TRBV25-1,TGTGCCAGCAGAGTCGGGACAGGGGTTTATGAGCAGTACTTC,CASRVGTGVYEQYF
many,TRBJ2-1,TRBD1,TRBV7-9,TGTGCCAGCAGTTCGACCGACAGGGTTTGGTCGCGCAATGAGCAGTTCTTC,CASSSTDRVWSRNEQFF
once,TRBJ2-7,.,TRBV27,TGTGCCAGCAGTCCTAAACAGGGTAGGGGCGAGCAGTACTTC,CASSPKQGRGEQYF
few,TRBJ1-5,.,TRBV2,TGTGCCAGCAGTGACCCAGGAGGCCGACGGCCCCAGCATTTT,CASSDPGGRRPQHF
.,TRBJ1-4,.,TRBV7-8,TGTGCCAGCAGTAAAGTGCGGGGGGCGCGACTTGAAAAACTGTTTTTT,CASSKVRGARLEKLFF
few,TRBJ2-7,.,TRBV29-1,TGCAGCGTTGAAAACACGTACGAGCAGTACTTC,CSVENTYEQYF
.,TRBJ1-1,.,TRBV6-6,TGTGCCAGCAGACCCCAGGGGAACACTGAAGCTTTCTTT,CASRPQGNTEAFF
.,TRBJ1-2,.,TRBV5-5,TGTGCCAGCCTCGCCTCCCCAGGGGAAGGCTACACCTTC,CASLASPGEGYTF
.,TRBJ2-5,TRBD2,TRBV5-1,TGCGCCAGCAGCTCGGCTGGGCGGGGGGCAGGGGAGACCCAGTACTTC,CASSSAGRGAGETQYF
.,TRBJ2-2,.,TRBV9,TGTGCCAGCAAGATAGGGGTCACCGGGGAGCTGTTTTTT,CASKIGVTGELFF
.,TRBJ2-6,.,TRBV7-2,TGTGCCAGCAGCTTAGCGGGGGGTCCCTCTGGGGCCAACGTCCTGACTTTC,CASSLAGGPSGANVLTF
.,TRBJ2-7,.,TRBV28,TGTGCCAGCACCCAGGGGGGCCCCTACGAGCAGTACTTC,CASTQGGPYEQYF
.,TRBJ1-4,.,TRBV6-6,TGTGCCAGCACTACCGCGGGGTCTAATGAAAAACTGTTTTTT,CASTTAGSNEKLFF
.,TRBJ1-3,.,TRBV12-5,TGTGCTAGTGGTTTGGTAGGGATTGGGGCGAGCTCTGGAAACACCATATATTTT,CASGLVGIGASSGNTIYF
once,TRBJ2-3,TRBD2,TRBV6-6,TGTGCCAGCAGTTCCGTAGCGGGGGGGCTTACAGATACGCAGTATTTT,CASSSVAGGLTDTQYF
.,TRBJ2-1,TRBD1,TRBV6-1,TGTGCCAGCAGTGAACGTACAGGGGCGAGTGAGCAGTTCTTC,CASSERTGASEQFF
.,TRBJ1-1,.,TRBV9,TGTGCCAGCGGCGGGGACATGGGCACTGAAGCTTTCTTT,CASGGDMGTEAFF
.,TRBJ1-2,TRBD1,TRBV6-1,TGTGCCAGCAGTTTAACAGGGGTTGGCTACACCTTC,CASSLTGVGYTF
.,TRBJ2-5,.,TRBV7-2,TGTGCCAGCAGCTTCCCGGGAAAAGAGACCCAGTACTTC,CASSFPGKETQYF